The next 3 T cell receptor beta chains were all read from a single sample in a study of blood T cell repertoires in COVID-19 (dated by TCRdb to between 2020 and 2021). Preparation of the library involved the immunoSEQ multiplex PCR assay. Drawn from immuneACCESS, this table holds only the in-frame rearrangements with V and J called that TCRdb kept. Clones are partly lost; checked studies trace under half to an unresolved V gene and leave the rest unexplained. This sample comprises approximately 66,000 clones, around nine tenths of them detected only once. The ten largest clones capture approximately 1.5% of the sample. The sequenced material came from peripheral blood. These receptors were taken from a man in his sixties with acute or convalescent COVID-19.

The chain carries TRBV3-1 (or the pseudogene TRBV3-2) and TRBJ2-3; D is unclear. The germline V and J ends were trimmed by 2 bases and 6 bases, with 3 bases remaining between them. Germline-derived CDR1 and CDR2 are LGHDT and YNNKEL (reference sequence). This CDR3 contains 11 residues. CDR3 residues: CASSQRDTQYF. For the CDR3, the DNA is TGTGCCAGCAGCCAACGGGATACGCAGTATTTT.

CDR3 residues: CAIREVTQGRNGYTF. In DNA, the CDR3 is TGTGCCATCAGGGAAGTCACACAGGGAAGAAATGGCTACACCTTC. The chain uses TRBV10-3 and TRBJ1-2; D perhaps matches TRBD1 (6 bases). Germline CDR1 reads ENHRY; CDR2 reads SYGVKD. This CDR3 is 15 amino acids long. V was clipped by 6 bases and J by 6 bases, with 20 bases between them.

V usage is TRBV7-9 and J usage is TRBJ1-5; TRBD1 agrees at 7 bases. The CDR3 has 15 amino acids. CDR1 is SEHNR and CDR2 is FQNEAQ in the germline V gene (reference sequence). J lost 2 bases, V lost 3 bases, and 4 bases had no gene match. In nucleotides, the CDR3 is TGTGCCAGCAGCTTGACAGGGCCGGGCAATCAGCCCCAGCATTTT. Translating it yields CASSLTGPGNQPQHF.